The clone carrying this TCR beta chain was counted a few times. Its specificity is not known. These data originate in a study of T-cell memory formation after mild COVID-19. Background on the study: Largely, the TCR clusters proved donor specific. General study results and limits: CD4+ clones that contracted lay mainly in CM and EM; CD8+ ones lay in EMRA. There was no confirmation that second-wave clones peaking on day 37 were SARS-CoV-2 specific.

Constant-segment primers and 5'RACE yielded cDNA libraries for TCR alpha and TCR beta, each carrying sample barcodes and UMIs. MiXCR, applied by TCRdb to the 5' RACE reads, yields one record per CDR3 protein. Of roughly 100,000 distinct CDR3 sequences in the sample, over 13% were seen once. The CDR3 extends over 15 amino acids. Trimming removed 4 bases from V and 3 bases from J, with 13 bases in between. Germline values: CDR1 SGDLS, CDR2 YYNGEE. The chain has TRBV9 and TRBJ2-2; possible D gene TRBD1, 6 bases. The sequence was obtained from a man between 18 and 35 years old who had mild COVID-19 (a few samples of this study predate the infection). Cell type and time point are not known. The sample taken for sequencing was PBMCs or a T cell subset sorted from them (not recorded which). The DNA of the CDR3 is TGTGCCAGCAGCATAACAGGGACGGACACCGGGGAGCTGTTTTTT. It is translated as CASSITGTDTGELFF.